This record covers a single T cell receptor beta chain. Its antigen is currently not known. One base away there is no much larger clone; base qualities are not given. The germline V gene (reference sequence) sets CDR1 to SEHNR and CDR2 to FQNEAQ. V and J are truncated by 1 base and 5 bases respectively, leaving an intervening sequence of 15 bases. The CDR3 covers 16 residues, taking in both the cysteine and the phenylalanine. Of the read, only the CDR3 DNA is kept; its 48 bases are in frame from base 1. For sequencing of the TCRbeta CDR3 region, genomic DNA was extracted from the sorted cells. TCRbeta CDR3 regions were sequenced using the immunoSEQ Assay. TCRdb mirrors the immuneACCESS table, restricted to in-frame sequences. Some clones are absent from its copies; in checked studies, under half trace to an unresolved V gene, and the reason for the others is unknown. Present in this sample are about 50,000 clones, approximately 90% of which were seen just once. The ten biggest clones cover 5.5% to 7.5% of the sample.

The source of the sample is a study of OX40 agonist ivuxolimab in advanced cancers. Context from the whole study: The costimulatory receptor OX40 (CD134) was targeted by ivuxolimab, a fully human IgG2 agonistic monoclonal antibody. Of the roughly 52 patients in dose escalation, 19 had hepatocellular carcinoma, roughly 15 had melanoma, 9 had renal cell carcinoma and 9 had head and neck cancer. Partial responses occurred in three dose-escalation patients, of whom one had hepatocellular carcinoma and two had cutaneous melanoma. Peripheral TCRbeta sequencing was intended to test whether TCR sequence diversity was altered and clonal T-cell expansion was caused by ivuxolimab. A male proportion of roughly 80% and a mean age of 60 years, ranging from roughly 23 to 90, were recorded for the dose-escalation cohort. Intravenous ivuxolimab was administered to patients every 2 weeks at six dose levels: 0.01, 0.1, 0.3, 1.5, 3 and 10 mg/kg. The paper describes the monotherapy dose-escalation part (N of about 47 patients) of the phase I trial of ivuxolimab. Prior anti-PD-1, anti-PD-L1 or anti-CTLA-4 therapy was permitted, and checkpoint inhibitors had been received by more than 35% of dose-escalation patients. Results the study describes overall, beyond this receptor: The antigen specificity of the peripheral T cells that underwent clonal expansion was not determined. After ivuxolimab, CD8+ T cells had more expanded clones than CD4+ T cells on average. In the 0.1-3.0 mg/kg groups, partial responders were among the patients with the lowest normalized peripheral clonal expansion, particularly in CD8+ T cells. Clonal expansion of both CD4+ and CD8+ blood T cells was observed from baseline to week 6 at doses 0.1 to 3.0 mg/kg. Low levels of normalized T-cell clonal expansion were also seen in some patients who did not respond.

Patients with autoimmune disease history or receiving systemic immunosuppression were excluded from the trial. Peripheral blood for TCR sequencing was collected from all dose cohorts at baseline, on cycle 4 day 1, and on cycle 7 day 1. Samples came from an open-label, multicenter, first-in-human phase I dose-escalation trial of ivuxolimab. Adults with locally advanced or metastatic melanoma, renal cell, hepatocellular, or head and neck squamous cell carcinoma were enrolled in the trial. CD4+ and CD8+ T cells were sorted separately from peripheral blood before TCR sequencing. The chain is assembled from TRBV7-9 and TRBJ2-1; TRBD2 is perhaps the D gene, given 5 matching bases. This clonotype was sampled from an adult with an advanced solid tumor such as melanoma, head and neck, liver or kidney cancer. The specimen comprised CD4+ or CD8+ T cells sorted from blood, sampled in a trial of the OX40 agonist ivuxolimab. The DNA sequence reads TGTGCCAGCAGCTTAGTAAGTCTAGCTAACCACAATGAGCAGTTCTTC. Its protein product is CASSLVSLANHNEQFF.